This T cell receptor (beta chain) is from a study of T cell responses to AZD1222 COVID-19 vaccine. Study summary: Second doses were pooled across both intervals (about 4 or about 12 weeks).

Sequencing used immunoSEQ multiplex PCR; TCRdb keeps in-frame clones, though not all of them. The table includes around 110,000 clones, just over 85% detected once. Study outcomes and limitations: Among those given AZD1222, only 6 or 7 were seropositive at baseline. Donors were largely white British and mainly female; clonal diversity was possibly underestimated.

This CDR3 is built from 18 residues. V lost 7 bases to trimming and J lost 2 bases; unmatched junction nucleotides: 12. The germline V gene has CDR1 MGHDK and CDR2 SYGVNS. A remark on this clone: Its cognate antigen is unknown.

V is TRBV25-1 and J is TRBJ1-4, with 11 bases identical to TRBD1. The source material was peripheral blood, sampled on day 0 of AZD1222 vaccination. This TCR derives from an adult in good health. The chain's CDR3 is CASTGQGAFPVTNEKLFF. CDR3 nucleotide sequence: TGTGCCAGCACCGGACAGGGGGCTTTCCCGGTGACTAATGAAAAACTGTTTTTT.